The 11 T cell receptor beta chains listed next were all sequenced from one sample in a study of T cell responses to AZD1222 COVID-19 vaccine. Clones were read by immunoSEQ multiplex PCR, and TCRdb kept only the in-frame ones, dropping some. The sample shows 98,000 or so clones, around nine tenths of them seen only once. The sample was peripheral blood, taken on day 0 of AZD1222 vaccination. Source of these receptors: an adult in good health.

This chain uses TRBV2 with TRBJ2-7, with unresolved D. CDR1 SNHLY and CDR2 FYNNEI come from the germline V gene. CDR3 length equals 16 residues. V lost 2 bases and J 1 base, leaving 15 bases between the germline ends. For the CDR3, the DNA is TGTGCCAGCAGTGAAAGGTTTGGGCCAATTTCCTACGAGCAGTACTTC. Translation: CASSERFGPISYEQYF.

The chain uses TRBV2 and TRBJ2-5; D gene ambiguous. V lost 4 bases to trimming and J lost 1 base, with 10 bases between them. Germline values: CDR1 SNHLY, CDR2 FYNNEI. CDR3 length: 14 residues. CDR3 nucleotides: TGTGCCAGCAGTGCCCGCACTACCCAAGAGACCCAGTACTTC. Residues: CASSARTTQETQYF.

This chain connects TRBV5-6 to TRBJ2-5; the match to TRBD2 covers 9 bases. J lost 5 bases, V lost 4 bases, and 6 bases had no gene match. Germline lookup yields CDR1 SGHDT and CDR2 YYEEEE. CDR3 length: 14 residues. The CDR3 loop is CASSRSGGRETQYF. CDR3 nucleotides: TGTGCCAGCAGCCGTAGCGGGGGACGGGAGACCCAGTACTTC.

The CDR3 sequence is CAIKPAPGLAGGLNTGELFF. For the CDR3, the DNA is TGTGCCATCAAACCAGCCCCGGGACTAGCGGGGGGTTTGAACACCGGGGAGCTGTTTTTT. The J gene is TRBJ2-2, the V gene TRBV10-3; TRBD2 agrees at 15 bases. The germline CDR1 and CDR2 sequences are ENHRY and SYGVKD. The J segment lost 1 base and the V segment lost 7 bases, leaving 13 bases of the junction unmatched. The CDR3 length is 20 residues.

This chain joins TRBV18 and TRBJ2-7; TRBD2 might be the D (6 bases). CDR1 is KGHSH and CDR2 is LQKENI in the germline V gene. This CDR3 contains 15 residues. V gave up 4 bases and J gave up 0 bases, with 13 bases separating them. The CDR3 protein is CASSQGGVGSYEQYF. For the CDR3, the DNA is TGTGCCAGCTCACAGGGCGGGGTGGGCTCCTACGAGCAGTACTTC.

The chain uses TRBV9 and TRBJ1-2; no clear D. This CDR3 is 16 amino acids long. Germline CDR1 SGDLS, CDR2 YYNGEE. Trimming stripped 0 bases from V and 5 bases from J, with 17 bases between. CDR3 DNA sequence: TGTGCCAGCAGCGTAGCTGGAACAGCCCTGGGGTATGGCTACACCTTC. Translation gives CASSVAGTALGYGYTF.

The rearrangement uses TRBV6-5 and TRBJ1-5; 7 nucleotides agree with TRBD1. With V trimmed by 4 bases and J by 7 bases, 10 bases remained unmatched. The germline V gene has CDR1 MNHEY and CDR2 SVGAGI. The CDR3 sequence is 15 residues long. CDR3 sequence: CASSSRQGLLQPQHF. The CDR3 bases are TGTGCCAGCAGTTCTCGACAGGGCCTTTTACAGCCCCAGCATTTT.

The CDR3 DNA follows: TGCGCCAGCGTTCGTACAGGGGCAACTAATGAAAAACTGTTTTTT. Translating it yields CASVRTGATNEKLFF. The chain links TRBV4-1 to TRBJ1-4; 7 nucleotides align to TRBD1. Germline V CDR1 and CDR2: MGHRA, YSYEKL. The CDR3 totals 15 residues. V gave up 8 bases and J gave up 0 bases; unmatched junction bases: 6.

The gene calls are TRBV19 and TRBJ1-2; no clear D. Trimming stripped 3 bases from V and 5 bases from J, with 7 bases between. Germline V gene data show CDR1 as LNHDA and CDR2 as SQIVND (reference sequence). The CDR3 totals 12 residues. CDR3: CASSITDYGYTF. As DNA, the CDR3 is TGTGCCAGTAGTATCACAGATTATGGCTACACCTTC.

The genes are TRBV5-1 and TRBJ1-1; no reliable D call. Germline loops: CDR1 SGHRS, CDR2 YFSETQ. Trimming removed 0 bases from V and 5 bases from J, with 5 bases in between. CDR3 size: 12 residues. CDR3 residues: CASSLGQTEAFF. DNA for the CDR3: TGCGCCAGCAGCTTGGGGCAGACTGAAGCTTTCTTT.

CDR3 in DNA: TGTGCCAGCAGTGAAAAGACTGCGAACACCGGGGAGCTGTTTTTT. It is translated as CASSEKTANTGELFF. The V gene is TRBV2, the J gene TRBJ2-2; D remains ambiguous. In germline, CDR1 is SNHLY, CDR2 FYNNEI. Trimming stripped 2 bases from V and 0 bases from J, with 7 bases between. This CDR3 contains 15 residues. Full variable domain (missing parts from reference TRBV2 and TRBJ2-2): EPEVTQTPSHQVTQMGQEVILRCVPISNHLYFYWYRQILGQKVEFLVSFYNNEISEKSEIFDDQFSVERPDGSNFTLKIRSTKLEDSAMYFCASSEKTANTGELFFGEGSRLTVL.